The sequence of this T cell receptor (beta chain) was determined in a study of T cells in Graves' hyperthyroidism and ophthalmopathy. Overall study results and limits: Within blood appeared most thyroid clonotypes that had expanded above 0.001. Ophthalmopathy was identified by the model a median 6.5 months ahead of onset.

From RNA transcripts, TCR beta CDR3 regions were amplified. An initial round of RT-PCR targeting the TCR CDR3 relied on the HTBI primer set. TCRdb re-analysed the multiplex PCR reads in MiXCR, keeping a single row per CDR3 protein. The data hold 300,000 to 500,000 distinct CDR3 sequences, with over 13% observed a single time. This clonotype has a count of ten or more. The antigen is undetermined. The V end was cut by 1 base, the J end by 9 bases, with 19 bases between. CDR1 LGHDT and CDR2 YNNKEL come from the germline V gene (reference sequence). CDR3 length: 16 residues. Investigators excluded patients with uncontrolled infection, other autoimmune disease, pregnancy or lactation. The authors obtained PBMCs from more than 9.5 ml of fresh peripheral blood.

The rearrangement joins TRBV3-1 to TRBJ2-1, with D possibly matching TRBD2 (6 bases). This receptor was taken from a man between 50 and 59 years old with Graves' ophthalmopathy. Sequencing input: blood. CDR3 protein: CASSQAAGSGLSEQFF. DNA for the CDR3: TGTGCCAGCAGCCAAGCTGCGGGAAGTGGCTTGAGTGAGCAGTTCTTC.